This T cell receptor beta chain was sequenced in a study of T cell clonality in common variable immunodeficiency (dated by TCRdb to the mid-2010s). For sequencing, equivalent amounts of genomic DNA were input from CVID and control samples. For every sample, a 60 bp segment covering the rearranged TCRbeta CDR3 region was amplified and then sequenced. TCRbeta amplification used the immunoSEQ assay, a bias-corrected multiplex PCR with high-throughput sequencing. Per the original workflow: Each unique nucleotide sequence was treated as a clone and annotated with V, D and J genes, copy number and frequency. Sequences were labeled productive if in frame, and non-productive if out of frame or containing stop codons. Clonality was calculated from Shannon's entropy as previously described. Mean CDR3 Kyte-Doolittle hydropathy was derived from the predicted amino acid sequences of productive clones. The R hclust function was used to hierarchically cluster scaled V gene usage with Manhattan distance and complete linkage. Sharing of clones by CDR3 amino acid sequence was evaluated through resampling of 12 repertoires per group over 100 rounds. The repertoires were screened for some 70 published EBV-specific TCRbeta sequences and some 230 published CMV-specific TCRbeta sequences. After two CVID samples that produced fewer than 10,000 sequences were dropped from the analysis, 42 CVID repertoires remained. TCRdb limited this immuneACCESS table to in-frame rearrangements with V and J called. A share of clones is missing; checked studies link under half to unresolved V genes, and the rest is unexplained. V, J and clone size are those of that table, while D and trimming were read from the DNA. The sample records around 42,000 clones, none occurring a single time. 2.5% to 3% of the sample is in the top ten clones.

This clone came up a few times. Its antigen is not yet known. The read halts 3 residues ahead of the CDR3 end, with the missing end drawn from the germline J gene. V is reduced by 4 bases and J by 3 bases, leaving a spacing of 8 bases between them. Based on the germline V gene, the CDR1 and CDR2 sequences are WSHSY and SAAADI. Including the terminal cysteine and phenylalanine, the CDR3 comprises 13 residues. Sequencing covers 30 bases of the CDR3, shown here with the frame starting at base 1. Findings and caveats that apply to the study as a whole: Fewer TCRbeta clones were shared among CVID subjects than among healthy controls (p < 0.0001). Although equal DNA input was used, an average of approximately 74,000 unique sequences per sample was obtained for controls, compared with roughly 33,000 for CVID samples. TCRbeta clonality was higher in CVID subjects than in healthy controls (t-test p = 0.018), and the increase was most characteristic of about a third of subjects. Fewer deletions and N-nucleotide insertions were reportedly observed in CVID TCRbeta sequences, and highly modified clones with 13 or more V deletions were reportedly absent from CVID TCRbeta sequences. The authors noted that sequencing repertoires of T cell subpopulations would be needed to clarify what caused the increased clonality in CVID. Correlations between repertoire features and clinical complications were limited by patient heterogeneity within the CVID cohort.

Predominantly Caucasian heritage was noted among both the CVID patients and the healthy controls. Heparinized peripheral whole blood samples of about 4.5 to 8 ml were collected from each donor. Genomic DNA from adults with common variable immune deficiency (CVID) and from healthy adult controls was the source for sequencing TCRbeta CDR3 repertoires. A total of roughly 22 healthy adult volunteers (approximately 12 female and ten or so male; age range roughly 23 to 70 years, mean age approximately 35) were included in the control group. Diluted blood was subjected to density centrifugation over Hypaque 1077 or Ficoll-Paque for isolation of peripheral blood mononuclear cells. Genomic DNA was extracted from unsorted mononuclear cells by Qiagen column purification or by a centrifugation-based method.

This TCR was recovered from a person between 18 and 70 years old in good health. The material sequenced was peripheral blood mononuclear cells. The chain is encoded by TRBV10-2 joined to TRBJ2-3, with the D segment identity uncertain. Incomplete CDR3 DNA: TGCGCCAGCAGTGTTAAGGGTACAGATACG. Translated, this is CASSVKGTDT. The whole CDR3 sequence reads CASSVKGTDTQYF.